The 28 T cell receptor beta chains below all came from one sample that was sequenced in a study of a mutant IDH1 vaccine in newly diagnosed glioma. Time point defined: week 5, during vaccination. All doses held 300 ug of mutant IDH1 20-mer peptide, with topical imiquimod. What these receptors recognize is not known. TCRdb's copy holds only in-frame clones and misses some; the assay was immunoSEQ multiplex PCR. Counted here are 30,000 to 40,000 clones, approximately 80% occurring once; the ten biggest clones make up 9.5% to 13%. Sequenced here: PBMCs, sampled from a glioma patient whose treatment included an IDH1 peptide vaccine. The receptor set was obtained from a man in his forties or fifties with glioma.

The chain couples TRBV13 to TRBJ2-1; D not certain. The CDR3 has 15 amino acids. Germline CDR1 PRHDT, CDR2 FYEKMQ (reference sequence). Trimming took off 5 bases at V and 1 base at J, with 12 bases between the two ends. The CDR3: CASSKSPNSYNEQFF. CDR3 sequence (DNA): TGTGCCAGCAGCAAAAGTCCTAATTCCTACAATGAGCAGTTCTTC.

The CDR3 loop is CASSSGDVATDTQYF. Here the CDR3 DNA reads TGCGCCAGCAGCTCCGGCGACGTGGCTACAGATACGCAGTATTTT. This chain joins TRBV5-1 and TRBJ2-3, with unresolved D. Germline assignment: CDR1 SGHRS and CDR2 YFSETQ. Trimming took 3 bases from V and 3 from J, leaving 14 bases between them. This CDR3 has 15 amino acids.

CDR3 sequence reads: CASSLWGRGNQPQHF. The CDR3 DNA is TGTGCCAGCAGCTTGTGGGGAAGGGGCAATCAGCCCCAGCATTTT. The chain has TRBV5-6 and TRBJ1-5; D is unresolved. Germline V gene lookup returns CDR1 SGHDT and CDR2 YYEEEE. CDR3 length: 15 amino acids. With 1 base removed from V and 2 bases from J, the gap between germline ends came to 10 bases.

The rearrangement links TRBV29-1 to TRBJ2-7; D may match TRBD1 or TRBD2 (5 bases each). V dropped 7 bases and J dropped 2 bases, with 15 bases sitting between them. The CDR3 is 13 amino acids. The germline V gene encodes CDR1 SQVTM and CDR2 ANQGSEA. The CDR3, as DNA: TGCAGCGCCTCGTACGGGGCCACCTACGAGCAGTACTTC. It encodes CSASYGATYEQYF.

The genes are TRBV18 and TRBJ1-5, with 7 bases lining up with TRBD1. The CDR3 sequence is 14 residues long. With V trimmed by 6 bases and J by 7 bases, 9 bases remained unmatched. Germline loops: CDR1 KGHSH, CDR2 LQKENI. The CDR3 reads CASSRGTAGQPQHF. In nucleotides, the CDR3 is TGTGCCAGCTCCCGTGGGACAGCAGGGCAGCCCCAGCATTTT.

The V and J genes are TRBV7-9 and TRBJ1-4; D uncertain. The CDR3 extends over 14 amino acids. The V end was cut by 5 bases, the J end by 8 bases, with 15 bases between. Germline CDR1 SEHNR, CDR2 FQNEAQ (reference sequence). CDR3 protein: CASSRQGREEKLFF. The CDR3 DNA sequence: TGTGCCAGCAGCCGCCAAGGGCGGGAGGAAAAACTGTTTTTT.

The gene calls are TRBV7-2 and TRBJ1-6; no clear D. This CDR3 contains 17 residues. With 4 bases removed from V and 3 bases from J, the gap between germline ends came to 16 bases. Germline V gene lookup returns CDR1 SGHTA and CDR2 FQGNSA. This CDR3 is CASSSAAAVGYNSPLHF. The CDR3 region has the DNA TGTGCCAGCAGCTCCGCCGCCGCCGTAGGCTATAATTCACCCCTCCACTTT. Filled out from reference TRBV7-2 and TRBJ1-6, the complete variable domain reads GAGVSQSPSNKVTEKGKDVELRCDPISGHTALYWYRQSLGQGLEFLIYFQGNSAPDKSGLPSDRFSAERTGGSVSTLTIQRTQQEDSAVYLCASSSAAAVGYNSPLHFGNGTRLTVT.

The V and J genes are TRBV6-1 and TRBJ1-3; D gene unclear. There are 15 residues in the CDR3. Trimming took off 4 bases at V and 0 bases at J, with 10 bases between the two ends. Germline assignment: CDR1 MNHNS and CDR2 SASEGT. In nucleotides, the CDR3 is TGTGCCAGCAGTGGGTTTACACTCTCTGGAAACACCATATATTTT. It codes for CASSGFTLSGNTIYF.

The chain employs TRBV19 and TRBJ2-2, with 7 bases identical to TRBD1. CDR1 and CDR2 from the germline V gene are LNHDA and SQIVND (reference sequence). This CDR3 is built from 13 residues. With 7 bases clipped from V and 3 bases from J, the junction kept 2 bases outside the gene matches. CDR3 in amino acids: CASNRGYTGELFF. The CDR3 bases are TGTGCCAGTAACAGGGGATACACCGGGGAGCTGTTTTTT.

The chain links TRBV9 to TRBJ2-5; the D gene is possibly TRBD1 (6 bases). V dropped 2 bases and J dropped 5 bases, with 16 bases sitting between them. The V gene's germline CDR1 is SGDLS and CDR2 YYNGEE. The CDR3 runs 15 residues. The CDR3 region has the DNA TGTGCCAGCAGCGTTTCGCCCCGACAGGAGGAGACCCAGTACTTC. This sequence encodes CASSVSPRQEETQYF.

The genes are TRBV28 and TRBJ1-5; D is ambiguous. The CDR3 runs 14 residues. Trimming took 7 bases from V and 3 from J, leaving 13 bases between them. In germline, CDR1 is MDHEN, CDR2 SYDVKM. The CDR3 loop reads CASKVSSSNQPQHF. CDR3 coding DNA: TGTGCCAGCAAGGTCTCCTCCTCCAATCAGCCCCAGCATTTT. The full variable domain, completed using reference TRBV28 and TRBJ1-5, is DVKVTQSSRYLVKRTGEKVFLECVQDMDHENMFWYRQDPGLGLRLIYFSYDVKMKEKGDIPEGYSVSREKKERFSLILESASTNQTSMYLCASKVSSSNQPQHFGDGTRLSIL.

This chain connects TRBV2 to TRBJ1-3, with D perhaps matching TRBD1 (6 bases). Germline V CDR1 and CDR2: SNHLY, FYNNEI. Between the trimmed V and J ends, which lost 7 bases and 2 bases, there was a span of 9 bases. CDR3 length: 13 residues. The CDR3 nucleotides are TGTGCCAGCACCCAGGGGACTGGAAACACCATATATTTT. This encodes CASTQGTGNTIYF.

The V and J genes are TRBV7-3 and TRBJ1-2; 7 bases are a match to TRBD1. Germline-derived CDR1 and CDR2 are SGHTA and FQGTGA. Unmatched junction bases numbered 16, after V lost 8 bases and J lost 7 bases. The CDR3 totals 15 residues. The CDR3 DNA is TGTGCCAGCGGCCATCCGGGACAGAAGATAAGTGGCTACACCTTC. Its translation: CASGHPGQKISGYTF.

CDR3 bases: TGTGCCAGCAGCCTCCTAACGTGGAATGAGCAGTTCTTC. Amino acid sequence: CASSLLTWNEQFF. The chain links TRBV7-2 to TRBJ2-1; D call uncertain. Germline V CDR1 and CDR2: SGHTA, FQGNSA. V was pared by 5 bases and J by 7 bases, with 12 bases between. This CDR3 contains 13 residues.

There are a few counts of this clone. This chain uses TRBV7-8 with TRBJ1-5; 8 bases agree with TRBD1. The germline CDR1 and CDR2 sequences are SGHVS and FQNEAQ. The ends lost 3 bases at V and 0 bases at J; junction bases unmatched: 1. This CDR3 spans 15 amino acids. In nucleotides, the CDR3 is TGTGCCAGCAGCTTGACAGGGGCTAGCAATCAGCCCCAGCATTTT. This sequence encodes CASSLTGASNQPQHF.

This clone has a single count. The CDR3 nucleotides read TGTGCCAGTAGTCCGGTCAGGGGGGAGCAGTACTTC. This gives the protein CASSPVRGEQYF. This sequence joins TRBV19 and TRBJ2-7, with 7 nucleotides matching TRBD1. Germline loops: CDR1 LNHDA, CDR2 SQIVND (reference sequence). There are 12 residues in the CDR3. The trim removed 5 bases at V and 7 bases at J, leaving 5 bases unmatched.

The table lists this clone with a count of one. V usage is TRBV9 and J usage is TRBJ2-2, with D perhaps matching TRBD1 or TRBD2 (5 bases each). Germline values: CDR1 SGDLS, CDR2 YYNGEE. CDR3 length: 11 residues. V gave up 5 bases and J gave up 7 bases, with 6 bases separating them. The CDR3 DNA follows: TGTGCCAGCAGGAGGGGCGGGGAGCTGTTTTTT. Protein: CASRRGGELFF.

A note on this clone: A read error is likely, as this CDR3 ends without the conserved phenylalanine or tryptophan. It is unclear where the CDR3 begins or ends on the DNA, so no DNA is shown, and the CDR3 is as TCRdb lists it. This chain uses TRBV2 with TRBJ2-7; the table names TRBD1, a call not compared with the DNA. The CDR3 is 11 residues long, counting both termini. From germline, CDR1 is SNHLY and CDR2 FYNNEI. The CDR3 reads CASSEATGKNL.

This chain uses TRBV30 with TRBJ2-1; weak D call: TRBD2 (6 bases). This CDR3 is built from 13 residues. V lost 3 bases to trimming and J lost 1 base, with 7 bases between them. CDR1 GTSNPN and CDR2 SVGIG come from the germline V gene (reference sequence). CDR3 coding DNA: TGTGCCTGGAGGGACTATTCCTACAATGAGCAGTTCTTC. This translates into CAWRDYSYNEQFF.

CDR3 region: CASSLIAGTYEQYF. The CDR3 DNA reads as TGCGCCAGCAGCTTAATAGCGGGAACCTACGAGCAGTACTTC. V usage is TRBV5-1 and J usage is TRBJ2-7; 8 bases align to TRBD2. In germline, CDR1 is SGHRS, CDR2 YFSETQ. CDR3 length equals 14 residues. Unmatched junction bases numbered 3, after V lost 2 bases and J lost 2 bases. The complete variable domain, with remaining parts taken from reference TRBV5-1 and TRBJ2-7, reads KAGVTQTPRYLIKTRGQQVTLSCSPISGHRSVSWYQQTPGQGLQFLFEYFSETQRNKGNFPGRFSGRQFSNSRSEMNVSTLELGDSALYLCASSLIAGTYEQYFGPGTRLTVT.

The rearrangement links TRBV4-1 to TRBJ2-7; 8 nucleotides match TRBD1. V lost 1 base, J lost 6 bases, and 11 bases stayed unmatched. CDR3 length: 16 amino acids. From germline, CDR1 is MGHRA and CDR2 YSYEKL. The DNA for the CDR3 is TGCGCCAGCAGCCAAGCCAGGGGGCAGGATGATAGCGAGCAGTACTTC. Amino acids: CASSQARGQDDSEQYF.

This clone has just a few counts. The chain recombines TRBV2 with TRBJ1-4; D is undetermined. This CDR3 spans 14 amino acids. Trimming stripped 10 bases from V and 0 bases from J, with 12 bases between. The germline CDR1 and CDR2 sequences are SNHLY and FYNNEI. The CDR3 loop is CATWTDSTNEKLFF. DNA of the CDR3: TGTGCCACTTGGACCGATTCAACTAATGAAAAACTGTTTTTT.

This sequence joins TRBV2 and TRBJ2-3, with a weak D call TRBD2 (6 bases). Germline V gene sequence: CDR1 SNHLY, CDR2 FYNNEI. Trimming took 4 bases from V and 0 from J, leaving 11 bases between them. The CDR3 sequence is 15 residues long. Written as DNA, the CDR3 is TGTGCCAGCAGTGGCGAGGGACTGAGCACAGATACGCAGTATTTT. Residues: CASSGEGLSTDTQYF.

The genes are TRBV7-9 and TRBJ1-1, with no clear D. CDR3 length equals 14 residues. V lost 5 bases, J lost 5 bases, and 15 bases lay in between. Germline V gene data show CDR1 as SEHNR and CDR2 as FQNEAQ (reference sequence). The CDR3 loop reads CASSPRRGGTEAFF. The CDR3 DNA sequence: TGTGCCAGCAGCCCAAGGAGAGGTGGAACTGAAGCTTTCTTT.

This clone was seen a few times. This chain uses TRBV19 with TRBJ1-1; TRBD1 aligns across 9 bases. Germline V gene lookup returns CDR1 LNHDA and CDR2 SQIVND (reference sequence). V dropped 5 bases and J dropped 7; count of bases not matched to a gene: 11. There are 15 residues in the CDR3. Here the CDR3 DNA reads TGTGCCAGTAGTCCTCCGAGGACAGGGGCGGTTGAAGCTTTCTTT. Translation gives CASSPPRTGAVEAFF.

The chain joins TRBV5-6 to TRBJ1-2, with 7 bases matching TRBD1. CDR3 size: 15 residues. V trimming: 4 bases; J trimming: 0 bases; junction bases outside the gene matches: 6. CDR1 is SGHDT, CDR2 YYEEEE, per germline. CDR3 nucleotides: TGTGCCAGCAGCCTAGACAGGGCCGCTAACTATGGCTACACCTTC. This gives the protein CASSLDRAANYGYTF. The full variable domain, with the rest looked up from reference TRBV5-6 and TRBJ1-2, is DAGVTQSPTHLIKTRGQQVTLRCSPKSGHDTVSWYQQALGQGPQFIFQYYEEEERQRGNFPDRFSGHQFPNYSSELNVNALLLGDSALYLCASSLDRAANYGYTFGSGTRLTVV.

The V gene is TRBV5-6, the J gene TRBJ1-1; unclear D gene. The V end was cut by 5 bases, the J end by 6 bases, with 8 bases between. CDR3 length equals 11 residues. Germline assignment: CDR1 SGHDT and CDR2 YYEEEE. The CDR3 region is CASSSGAEAFF. As DNA, the CDR3 is TGTGCCAGCAGTTCAGGCGCTGAAGCTTTCTTT.

J is TRBJ1-4 and V is TRBV28; D is perhaps TRBD1 (5 bases). Germline V gives CDR1 MDHEN, CDR2 SYDVKM. V lost 7 bases, J lost 8 bases, and 14 bases lay in between. CDR3 length equals 13 residues. CDR3 region: CASTPSTAEKLFF. The CDR3 coding sequence is TGTGCCAGCACCCCTTCGACAGCCGAAAAACTGTTTTTT.